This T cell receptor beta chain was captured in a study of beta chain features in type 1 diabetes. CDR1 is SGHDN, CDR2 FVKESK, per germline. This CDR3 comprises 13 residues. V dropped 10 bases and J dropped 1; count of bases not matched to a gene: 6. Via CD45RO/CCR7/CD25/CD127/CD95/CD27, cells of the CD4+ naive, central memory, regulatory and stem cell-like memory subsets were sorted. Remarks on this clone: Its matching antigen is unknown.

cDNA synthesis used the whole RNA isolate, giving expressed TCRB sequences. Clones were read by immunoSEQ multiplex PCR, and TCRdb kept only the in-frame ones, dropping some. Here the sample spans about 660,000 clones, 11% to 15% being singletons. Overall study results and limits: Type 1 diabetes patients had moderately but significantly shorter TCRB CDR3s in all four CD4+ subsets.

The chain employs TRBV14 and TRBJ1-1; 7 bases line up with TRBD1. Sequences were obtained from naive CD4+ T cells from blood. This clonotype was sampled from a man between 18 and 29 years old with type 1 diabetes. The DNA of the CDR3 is TGTGCCACCTCGGGACAGCCGAACACTGAAGCTTTCTTT. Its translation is CATSGQPNTEAFF. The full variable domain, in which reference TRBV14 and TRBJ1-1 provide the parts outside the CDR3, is EAGVTQFPSHSVIEKGQTVTLRCDPISGHDNLYWYRRVMGKEIKFLLHFVKESKQDESGMPNNRFLAERTGGTYSTLKVQPAELEDSGVYFCATSGQPNTEAFFGQGTRLTVV.